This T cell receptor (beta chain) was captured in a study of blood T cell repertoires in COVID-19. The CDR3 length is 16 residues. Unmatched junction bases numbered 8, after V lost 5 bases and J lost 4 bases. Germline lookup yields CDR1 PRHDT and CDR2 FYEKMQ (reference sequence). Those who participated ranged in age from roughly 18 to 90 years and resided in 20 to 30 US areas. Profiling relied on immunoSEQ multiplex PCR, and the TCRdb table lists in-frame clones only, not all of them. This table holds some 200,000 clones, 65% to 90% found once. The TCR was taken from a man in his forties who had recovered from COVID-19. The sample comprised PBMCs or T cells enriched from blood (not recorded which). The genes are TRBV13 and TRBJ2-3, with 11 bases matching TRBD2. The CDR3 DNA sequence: TGTGCCAGCAGCCCGAGACTAGCGGGAAGTTCAGATACGCAGTATTTT. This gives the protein CASSPRLAGSSDTQYF.